This TCR beta chain was identified during a study of human T cells and chemical hapten exposure. TCRdb passed the RACE reads through MiXCR, listing each CDR3 protein once. The table shows a few hundred thousand distinct CDR3 sequences, with about 5% occurring only once. Germline assignment: CDR1 LGHNA and CDR2 YNFKEQ. The CDR3 is made up of 14 amino acids. V lost 1 base, J lost 1 base, and 7 bases lay in between. This clonotype was observed at least ten times. As to time point: pre-sensitization, week 0. As for treatment: therapeutic diphenylcyclopropenone sensitization with weekly scalp DPC. The TCR originated in a woman between 18 and 30 years old with alopecia areata. Some clones in this sample may be carry-over from other donors' samples. Here the sequenced sample was whole blood, taken in connection with sensitization to the hapten diphenylcyclopropenone (DPC). The genes are TRBV4-2 and TRBJ1-2; D uncertain. CDR3 DNA: TGTGCCAGCAGCCAAGGACCGGTTAACTATGGCTACACCTTC. This translates into CASSQGPVNYGYTF.